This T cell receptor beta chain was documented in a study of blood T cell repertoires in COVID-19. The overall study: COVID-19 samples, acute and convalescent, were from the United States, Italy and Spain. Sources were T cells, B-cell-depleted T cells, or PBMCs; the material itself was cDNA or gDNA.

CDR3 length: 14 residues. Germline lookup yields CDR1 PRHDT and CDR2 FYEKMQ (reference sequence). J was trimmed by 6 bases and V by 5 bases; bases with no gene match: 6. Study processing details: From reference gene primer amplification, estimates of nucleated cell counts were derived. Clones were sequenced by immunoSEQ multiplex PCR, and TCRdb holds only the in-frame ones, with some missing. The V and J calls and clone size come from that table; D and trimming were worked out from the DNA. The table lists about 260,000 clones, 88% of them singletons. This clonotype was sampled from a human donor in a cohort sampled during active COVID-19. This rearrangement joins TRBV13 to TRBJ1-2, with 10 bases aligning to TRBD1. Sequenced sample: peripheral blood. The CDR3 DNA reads TGTGCCAGCAGCAGGGTGGACAGGGGGGATGGCTACACCTTC. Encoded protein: CASSRVDRGDGYTF.